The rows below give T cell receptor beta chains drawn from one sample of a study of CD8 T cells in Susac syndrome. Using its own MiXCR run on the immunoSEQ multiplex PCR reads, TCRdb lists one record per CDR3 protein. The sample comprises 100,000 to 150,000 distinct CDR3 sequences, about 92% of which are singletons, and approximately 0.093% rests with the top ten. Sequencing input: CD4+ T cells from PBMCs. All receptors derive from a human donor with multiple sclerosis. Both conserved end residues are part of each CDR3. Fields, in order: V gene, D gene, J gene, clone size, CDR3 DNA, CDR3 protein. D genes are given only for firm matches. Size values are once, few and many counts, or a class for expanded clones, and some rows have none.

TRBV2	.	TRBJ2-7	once	TGTGCCAGCAGTGTAATGGAAGTCGAGCAGTACTTC	CASSVMEVEQYF
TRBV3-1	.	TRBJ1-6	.	TGTGCCAGCAGCCAACAGGGTCTCTATAATTCACCCCTCCACTTT	CASSQQGLYNSPLHF
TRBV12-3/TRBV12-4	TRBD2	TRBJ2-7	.	TGTGCCAGCAGCCCACTTCTAGCGGACTCCTACGAGCAGTACTTC	CASSPLLADSYEQYF
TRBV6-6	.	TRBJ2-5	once	TGTGCCGCCGGGAATACCACACGAAAGACCCAGTACTTC	CAAGNTTRKTQYF
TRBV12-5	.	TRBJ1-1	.	TGTGCTAGTGGCCCCAGGGGCGGCACTGAAGCTTTCTTT	CASGPRGGTEAFF
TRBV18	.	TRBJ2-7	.	TGTGCCAGCTCATCCAGGTTTTTGTACGAGCAGTACTTC	CASSSRFLYEQYF
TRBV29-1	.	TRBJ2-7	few	TGCAGCGTTGAGCAGACAGGCCCCTACGAGCAGTACTTC	CSVEQTGPYEQYF
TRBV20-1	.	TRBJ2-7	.	TGCAGTGCTAGAGACTCGGATCTCCAGTACTTC	CSARDSDLQYF
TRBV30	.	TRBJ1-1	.	TGTGCCCATACCAGACAGATTGACACTGAAGCTTTCTTT	CAHTRQIDTEAFF
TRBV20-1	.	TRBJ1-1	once	TGCAGTGCTAGAGATCGCAGGGTAGGAACTGAAGCTTTCTTT	CSARDRRVGTEAFF
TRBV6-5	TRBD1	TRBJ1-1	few	TGTGCCAGCAGTTACTCCTCGTCGGGGACAGGGGAAGCTTTCTTT	CASSYSSSGTGEAFF
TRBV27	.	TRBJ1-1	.	TGTGCCAGCAGTGACAGCATGAACACTGAAGCTTTCTTT	CASSDSMNTEAFF
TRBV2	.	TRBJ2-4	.	TGTGCCAGCACACGGGACGGCAAAAACATTCAGTACTTC	CASTRDGKNIQYF
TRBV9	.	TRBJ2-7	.	TGTGCCAGCAGCGTAGGTTTCGGCAACTACGAGCAGTACTTC	CASSVGFGNYEQYF
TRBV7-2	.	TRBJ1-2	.	TGTGCCAGCAGCTTACGGAGAACTGGCTACACCTTC	CASSLRRTGYTF
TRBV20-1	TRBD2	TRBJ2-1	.	TGCAGTGCTAGGGCTAGCGGGGGGGCCAGTGAGCAGTTCTTC	CSARASGGASEQFF
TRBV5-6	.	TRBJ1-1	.	TGTGCCAGCAGCCTGCCGATCGGTTATACTGAAGCTTTCTTT	CASSLPIGYTEAFF
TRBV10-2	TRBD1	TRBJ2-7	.	TGCGCCAGCAGTCCCCGGACAGGGGGCGAGCAGTACTTC	CASSPRTGGEQYF
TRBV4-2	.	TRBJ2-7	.	TGTGCCAGCAGTTCGGACACGTCCTCCTACGAGCAGTACTTC	CASSSDTSSYEQYF
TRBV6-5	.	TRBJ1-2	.	TGTGCCAGCAGTTACTCCGAGGCCATAGCTAACTATGGCTACACCTTC	CASSYSEAIANYGYTF
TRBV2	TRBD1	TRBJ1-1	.	TGTGCCAGTGAACCGACAGGGGGCTACACTGAAGCTTTCTTT	CASEPTGGYTEAFF
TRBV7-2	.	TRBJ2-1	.	TGTGCCAGCAGCTTAGCCGTTAGCCCTGCCTACAATGAGCAGTTCTTC	CASSLAVSPAYNEQFF
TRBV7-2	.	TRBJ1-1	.	TGTGCCAGCAGCTCCGGGCCTCCGCCCACTGAAGCTTTCTTT	CASSSGPPPTEAFF
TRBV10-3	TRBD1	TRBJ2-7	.	TGTGCCATCAGTGCGGCAGGGGGCCTTAACGAGCAGTACTTC	CAISAAGGLNEQYF
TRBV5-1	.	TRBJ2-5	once	TGCGCCAGCAGCTTGACGTCATTGCGGGAGACCCAGTACTTC	CASSLTSLRETQYF
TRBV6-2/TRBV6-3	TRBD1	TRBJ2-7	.	TGTGCCAGCAGCCGGACAGGATCCCACGAGCAGTACTTC	CASSRTGSHEQYF
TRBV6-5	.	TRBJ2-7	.	TGTGCCAGCAGTTACAGGACAGCCTCCTACGAGCAGTACTTC	CASSYRTASYEQYF
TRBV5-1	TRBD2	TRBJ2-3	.	TGCGCCAGCACCTTGGGAGGGGAGGCTAGCACAGATACGCAGTATTTT	CASTLGGEASTDTQYF
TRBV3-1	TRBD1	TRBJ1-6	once	TGTGCCAGCAGCCAAGATTGGACAGGGGAGTCACCCCTCCACTTT	CASSQDWTGESPLHF
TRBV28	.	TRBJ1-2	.	TGTGCCACCAATCCTCCGGCGATCTATGGCTACACCTTC	CATNPPAIYGYTF
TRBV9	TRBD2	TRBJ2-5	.	TGTGCCAGCAGCGTCGGGGGGGCGGGAGAGACCCAGTACTTC	CASSVGGAGETQYF
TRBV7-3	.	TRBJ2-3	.	TGTGCCAGCAGCTACAGCGACGTCACAGATACGCAGTATTTT	CASSYSDVTDTQYF
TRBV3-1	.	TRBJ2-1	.	TGTGCCAGCAGCCAAGATTTGGAGGGGCAGTTCTTC	CASSQDLEGQFF
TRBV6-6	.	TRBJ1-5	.	TGTGCCAGCACCGGACAGTATAGCAATCAGCCCCAGCATTTT	CASTGQYSNQPQHF
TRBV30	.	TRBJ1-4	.	TGTGCCTGGATGGTGGGGACTAATGAAAAACTGTTTTTT	CAWMVGTNEKLFF
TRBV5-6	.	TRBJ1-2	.	TGTGCCAGCAGCTTTCCCGGACGGGGAAACTATGGCTACACCTTC	CASSFPGRGNYGYTF
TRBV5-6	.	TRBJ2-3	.	TGTGCCAGCAGCTTGGCTAGCTGGGGGGCCACAGATACGCAGTATTTT	CASSLASWGATDTQYF
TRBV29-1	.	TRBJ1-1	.	TGCAGCGTTGACCGGGGGACTGAAGCTTTCTTT	CSVDRGTEAFF
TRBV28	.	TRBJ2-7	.	TGTGCCAGCAGTTCCCTTATCTACCAGGCGGCCTACTACGAGCAGTACTTC	CASSSLIYQAAYYEQYF
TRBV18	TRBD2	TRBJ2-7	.	TGTGCCAGCTCACCATATGCGGGGGAACAGTACGAGCAGTACTTC	CASSPYAGEQYEQYF